Reported below is one T cell receptor (beta chain). Its antigen remains undetermined. Qualities for individual bases were not recorded, and no much larger clone is one base off. The CDR3 contains 14 residues, cysteine and phenylalanine counted. Only the CDR3 part of the read is kept: 42 bases, read in frame from the first base. V sheds 1 base and J sheds 4 bases, leaving 10 bases between their ends. CDR1 and CDR2 are drawn from the germline V gene (reference sequence): GTSNPN, SVGIG. This sample is part of a study of memory CD4+ T cells and cytomegalovirus serostatus (dated by TCRdb to the late 2010s). Looking at the study overall: A total of roughly 35 healthy Belgian adults, of whom 9 were CMV seropositive and 24 were CMV seronegative, were included in the cohort. The study sequenced CD4+ memory TCRbeta repertoires of a Belgian cohort with known cytomegalovirus serostatus to replicate a published TCR-based CMV serostatus classifier. The research as a whole found: The original-framework classifier achieved a median bootstrapped AUC of about 0.94 with a 95% CI of 0.76-1.00 on the Belgian cohort. Unlike the original study, which covered naive and memory CD4+ and CD8+ populations, the Belgian study sequenced only CD4+CD45RO+ memory cells. For CMV serostatus prediction, a median bootstrapped AUC of 0.95 was reached with the original framework, and a median bootstrapped AUC of approximately 0.89 was reached with a US-trained random forest. Among the roughly 160 previously reported CMV-associated TCRbeta sequences, 67 showed up in the CD4+ memory repertoires, with each one found in between one and five individuals. Results were interpreted as suggesting that the CMV-associated TCR signature is largely present in the CD4+ memory repertoire.

Genomic DNA was extracted from sorted cells with the Quick-DNA Microprep Kit. TCRbeta DNA was amplified with the immunoSEQ hsTCRbeta kit following the manufacturer's protocol. An Illumina MiSeq instrument was used to sequence the TCRbeta libraries. The source study handled its data this way. Removing out-of-frame sequences left approximately 2,000,000 distinct TCRbeta sequences, an average of about 67,000 per individual. Each individual was scored according to the count of 160 or so previously reported CMV-associated TCRbeta sequences and the total productive distinct TCRbeta count. A beta-binomial model was reimplemented in Python, and random forests from scikit-learn, run with default parameters, were trained on data from the US cohort. Classifier performance on the Belgian cohort was summarized as median AUC with percentile confidence intervals calculated over 10,000 bootstrap iterations. The source is immuneACCESS, and TCRdb retained only in-frame sequences with V and J called. Part of the clones is not carried over; for the studies checked, unresolved V genes explain less than half of this, and the remainder is unexplained. V and J calls and clone size are copied from that table; D and trimming were computed from the DNA. A total of over 65,000 clones appear in this sample, around 80% of them only once. The biggest ten clones account for around 0.77% of the sample.

Single viable CD3+CD4+CD8-CD45RO+ cells were sorted as memory CD4+ T cells on a FACSAria II. CMV serostatus was determined with a Roche Elecsys assay detecting serum IgG against CMV pp150, pp28, p38 and p52. Once the samples were thawed, total CD4+ T cells were enriched through positive selection using CD4 magnetic microbeads. Samples originated from another study that specifically interrogated the CD4+ T cell memory repertoire. Peripheral blood mononuclear cells were isolated and cryopreserved following standard operating procedures; serum was stored at -80 °C. The staining relied on CD3-PerCP (BW264/56), CD4-APC (RPA-T4), CD45RO-PE (UCHT1) and CD8-Pacific Orange (3B5) antibodies, and Sytox blue was used to exclude non-viable cells.

The receptor comes from an adult in good health and CMV-seronegative. The chain couples TRBV30 to TRBJ1-4; TRBD1 is possibly the D segment (6 matching bases). Input material: memory CD4+ T cells from blood. The CDR3 reads as follows: CAWSGTDLNEKLFF. The nucleotide sequence is given as TGTGCCTGGAGTGGGACAGATCTTAATGAAAAACTGTTTTTT.